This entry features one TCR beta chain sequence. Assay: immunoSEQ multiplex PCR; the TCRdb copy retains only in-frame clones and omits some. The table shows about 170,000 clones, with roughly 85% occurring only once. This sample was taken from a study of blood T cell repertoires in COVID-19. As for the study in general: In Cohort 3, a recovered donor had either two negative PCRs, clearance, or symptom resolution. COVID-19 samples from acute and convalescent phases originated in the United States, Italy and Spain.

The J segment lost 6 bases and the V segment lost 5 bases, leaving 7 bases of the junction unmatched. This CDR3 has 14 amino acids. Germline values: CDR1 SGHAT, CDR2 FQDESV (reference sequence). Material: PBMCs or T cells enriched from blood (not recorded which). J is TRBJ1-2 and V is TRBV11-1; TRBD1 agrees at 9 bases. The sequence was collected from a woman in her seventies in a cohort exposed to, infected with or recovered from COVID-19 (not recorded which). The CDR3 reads CASSVTGTGNGYTF. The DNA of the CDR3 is TGTGCCAGCAGCGTGACCGGGACAGGGAATGGCTACACCTTC.